These 25 T cell receptor beta chains were all obtained from the same sample, sequenced in a study of tumor-infiltrating lymphocytes in primary liver carcinoma. Starting material for RNA and DNA co-extraction consisted of 20-30 mg of unsorted bulk tissue. Production of TCR beta cDNA used approximately 0.45 ug total RNA together with a constant-region primer. The TCR beta library was amplified through three nested multiplex PCR rounds in a modified ARM-PCR procedure. Each of the first two PCR rounds ran approximately 10 cycles with TRBV1-TRBV30 forward and C-beta reverse primers. Each CDR3 protein gets one entry after TCRdb re-called the multiplex PCR reads with MiXCR. The repertoire holds 20,000 to 25,000 distinct CDR3 sequences, with 60% to 80% as singletons. The sample taken for sequencing was liver tumor tissue from sampling region 1. Subset defined: tumor region T1, superior pole. Receptor source: a woman under 40 with primary liver carcinoma and hepatitis B virus infection.

On this clonotype: The conserved final phenylalanine or tryptophan is absent from the CDR3, which likely points to a read error. The CDR3 bases are TGTGCCAGCAGTTACCGGTACACAGATACGCAGTATCTT. Translation gives CASSYRYTDTQYL. The V gene is TRBV12-3 or TRBV12-4, the J gene TRBJ2-3; no clear D. The CDR3 is made up of 13 amino acids. The ends were cut back, 4 bases at V and 2 bases at J, with 7 bases in the middle.

With respect to this clonotype: At one end the junction does not follow the germline gene, possibly because of a read error. V usage is TRBV11-2 and J usage is TRBJ1-4, with D possibly TRBD1 on 5 matching bases. CDR1 and CDR2 (germline): SGHAT, FQNNGV. The CDR3 totals 12 residues. CDR3 amino acids: CASSLWGGKPFF. CDR3 coding DNA: TGTGCCAGTAGCCTCTGGGGGGGAAAACCGTTTTTT. Filled out from reference TRBV11-2 and TRBJ1-4, the complete variable domain reads EAGVAQSPRYKIIEKRQSVAFWCNPISGHATLYWYQQILGQGPKLLIQFQNNGVVDDSQLPKDRFSAERLKGVDSTLKIQPAKLEDSAVYLCASSLWGGKPFFGSGTQLSVL.

About this clonotype: This is likely a read error, given that the CDR3 carries no conserved phenylalanine or tryptophan at its end. The J gene is TRBJ2-1, the V gene TRBV11-3; perhaps TRBD1 as D (6 bases). The CDR3 totals 16 residues. V was trimmed by 4 bases and J by 10 bases, leaving 23 bases between them. Germline V gives CDR1 SGHNT, CDR2 YENEEA. CDR3 nucleotide sequence: TGTGCCAGCAGCTCAACGGGACACGGCTTCTTGGAAGAGCAGTTCTCC. This gives the protein CASSSTGHGFLEEQFS.

J is TRBJ2-1 and V is TRBV6-1; maybe TRBD2 (5 bases). Germline CDR1 is MNHNS and CDR2 is SASEGT. The ends were cut back, 2 bases at V and 4 bases at J, with 12 bases in the middle. The CDR3 length is 15 residues. DNA of the CDR3: TGTGCCAGCAGTGAAAGTATGGACTTATACAATGAGCAGTTCTTC. It encodes CASSESMDLYNEQFF.

Concerning this clonotype itself: At one end the junction does not follow the germline gene, possibly because of a read error. The chain couples TRBV24-1 to TRBJ2-3; D perhaps matches TRBD2 (5 bases). Germline assignment: CDR1 KGHDR and CDR2 SFDVKD. The CDR3 length is 15 residues. The CDR3 DNA follows: TGTGCCACCAGAGATTCCAGCCCTAGCACAAATACGCAGTATTTT. This sequence encodes CATRDSSPSTNTQYF.

About this clonotype itself: At one of its ends the junction is not consistent with the germline gene, which may arise from a read error. The CDR3 sequence is CASSPPRIGTVNEKPFF. The CDR3, as DNA: TGTGCCAGCAGTCCCCCCAGAATCGGGACAGTTAATGAAAAACCGTTTTTT. V gene TRBV28 combines with J gene TRBJ1-4, with TRBD1 matching 7 bases. The CDR3 is made up of 17 amino acids. The germline V gene has CDR1 MDHEN and CDR2 SYDVKM.

A remark on this clonotype: No conserved phenylalanine or tryptophan is present at the end of the CDR3, so a read error is the likely explanation. This chain uses TRBV11-2 with TRBJ2-7; TRBD1 might be the D (7 bases). Germline CDR1 and CDR2: SGHAT and FQNNGV. The CDR3 is 15 residues long. CDR3 region: CTSSVEGAGGYEQYL. The CDR3 DNA reads TGTACCAGCAGCGTGGAGGGGGCGGGTGGGTACGAGCAGTACTTA.

Comments on this clonotype: One end of the junction is discordant with germline, which a read error may explain. The chain has TRBV6-6 and TRBJ2-3, with 8 positions matching TRBD1. Germline CDR1 and CDR2: MNHNY and SVGAGI (reference sequence). CDR3 length: 17 residues. CDR3 loop: CASTSTLDRGGQIGQYF. The CDR3 nucleotides are TGTGCCAGCACTTCCACCTTAGACAGGGGAGGCCAGATAGGGCAGTACTTT.

The chain couples TRBV11-2 to TRBJ2-1; a weak D match, TRBD2 (5 bases). Germline assignment: CDR1 SGHAT and CDR2 FQNNGV. Trimming cost V 6 bases and J 10 bases, with 19 bases left between them. The CDR3 totals 14 residues. CDR3 amino acids: CASSPDSRYREQFF. CDR3 DNA sequence: TGTGCCAGCAGTCCGGACTCGAGGTATAGGGAGCAGTTCTTC. The full variable domain, rest sourced from reference TRBV11-2 and TRBJ2-1, is EAGVAQSPRYKIIEKRQSVAFWCNPISGHATLYWYQQILGQGPKLLIQFQNNGVVDDSQLPKDRFSAERLKGVDSTLKIQPAKLEDSAVYLCASSPDSRYREQFFGPGTRLTVL.

This chain joins TRBV6-2 or TRBV6-3 and TRBJ1-3; D remains ambiguous. The V end was cut by 8 bases, the J end by 3 bases, with 14 bases between. CDR3 length: 14 residues. Germline assignment: CDR1 MNHEY and CDR2 SVGEGT. CDR3 protein: CASAPPGSGNTIYF. The CDR3 DNA reads TGTGCCAGCGCCCCCCCGGGAAGTGGAAACACCATATATTTT.

By share of the sample, this clonotype is large. J is TRBJ1-5 and V is TRBV5-6, with 9 nucleotides matching TRBD1. The germline V gene encodes CDR1 SGHDT and CDR2 YYEEEE. The CDR3 totals 14 residues. The ends lost 4 bases at V and 1 base at J; junction bases unmatched: 0. CDR3 loop: CASSTGGSNQPQHF. The CDR3 DNA sequence: TGTGCCAGCAGCACAGGGGGCAGCAATCAGCCCCAGCATTTT.

As for this clonotype: A much more abundant neighbour one base away suggests this may be a read error. The V and J genes are TRBV29-1 and TRBJ2-1, with D unresolved. Trimming took off 1 base at V and 4 bases at J, with 14 bases between the two ends. Germline assignment: CDR1 SQVTM and CDR2 ANQGSEA. There are 15 residues in the CDR3. The CDR3 sequence: CSVEGLEPTYNEQFF. The CDR3 DNA is TGCAGCGTTGAAGGGTTGGAACCGACATACAATGAGCAGTTCTTC.

Concerning this clonotype itself: The junction and the germline gene differ at one end; a read error may be behind it. The chain joins TRBV28 to TRBJ1-5; perhaps TRBD1 as D (6 bases). From germline, CDR1 is MDHEN and CDR2 SYDVKM. This CDR3 comprises 12 residues. The CDR3 DNA is TGTACCAGCAGTCGAGGGGGTCAACCCCAGCATTTT. Translating gives CTSSRGGQPQHF.

Worth noting for this clonotype: Sequence at one end of the junction differs from germline and may be a read error. CDR3 loop: CVSSPVEVSGNTEAFF. Written as DNA, the CDR3 is TGTGTCAGCAGCCCCGTCGAGGTGAGTGGGAACACTGAAGCTTTCTTT. This chain joins TRBV4-2 and TRBJ1-1; D call uncertain. Germline V gives CDR1 LGHNA, CDR2 YNFKEQ. This CDR3 has 16 amino acids.

Comments on this clonotype: The conserved phenylalanine or tryptophan is not found at the CDR3 terminus, so this likely reflects a read error. The rearrangement uses TRBV5-6 and TRBJ2-7; TRBD1 is a possible D gene (7 bases). This CDR3 is 13 amino acids long. The germline V gene has CDR1 SGHDT and CDR2 YYEEEE. CDR3 coding DNA: TGTGCCAGTAGCTTACGGACAGGACTATCGCAGTACTTA. Encoded protein: CASSLRTGLSQYL.

As to this clonotype: One end of the junction does not line up with germline, which may come from a read error. The chain employs TRBV5-4 and TRBJ2-3; D is possibly TRBD1 (5 bases). In germline, CDR1 is SGHNT, CDR2 YYREEE (reference sequence). The CDR3 has 17 residues. CDR3 amino acids: CASSVDGHPPFTDTQYF. DNA of the CDR3: TGTGCTAGCAGCGTAGACGGACACCCTCCATTCACAGATACGCAGTATTTT. The whole variable domain, filled in from reference TRBV5-4 and TRBJ2-3, reads ETGVTQSPTHLIKTRGQQVTLRCSSQSGHNTVSWYQQALGQGPQFIFQYYREEENGRGNFPPRFSGLQFPNYSSELNVNALELDDSALYLCASSVDGHPPFTDTQYFGPGTRLTVL.

This clonotype was recorded once. The junction departs from germline at one end; a sequencing error may be responsible. This sequence joins TRBV11-2 and TRBJ2-1; no firm D call. The CDR3 runs 13 residues. Per the germline V gene, CDR1 is SGHAT and CDR2 is FQNNGV. The DNA for the CDR3 is TGTGCCAGCAGCTTAAATGATGTCTATGAGCTGTTCTTC. It translates to CASSLNDVYELFF.

The chain is built from TRBV4-1 and TRBJ2-7; TRBD2 matches 7 bases. Germline trimming cut 0 bases from V and 4 bases from J; bases unmatched to any gene: 9. The CDR3 sequence is 16 residues long. Germline V gene sequence: CDR1 MGHRA, CDR2 YSYEKL. The CDR3 DNA is TGCGCCAGCAGCCAAGACGGGACTAACGGCCTTTACGAGCAGTACTTC. Translation: CASSQDGTNGLYEQYF.

Details on this clonotype: At one boundary the junction diverges from the germline segment, which might be a read error. The chain employs TRBV11-2 and TRBJ2-7; either TRBD1 or TRBD2 may fit D (5 bases each). In germline, CDR1 is SGHAT, CDR2 FQNNGV. This CDR3 region has 13 residues. In nucleotides, the CDR3 is TGCGCCAGCGAGACTGAGGGGAACTACGAGCAGTACTTC. The encoded protein is CASETEGNYEQYF. The variable domain in full, completed from reference TRBV11-2 and TRBJ2-7, reads EAGVAQSPRYKIIEKRQSVAFWCNPISGHATLYWYQQILGQGPKLLIQFQNNGVVDDSQLPKDRFSAERLKGVDSTLKIQPAKLEDSAVYLCASETEGNYEQYFGPGTRLTVT.

About this clonotype: One end of the junction does not line up with germline, which may come from a read error. The chain recombines TRBV11-2 with TRBJ2-7; tentatively, D is TRBD1 (6 bases). CDR1 is SGHAT, CDR2 FQNNGV, per germline. The CDR3 totals 17 residues. This CDR3 is CAGSQIRGVDPYYEQYF. CDR3 coding DNA: TGTGCCGGCAGTCAGATCAGGGGAGTCGATCCCTACTACGAGCAGTACTTC.

As for this clonotype: A junction boundary mismatches the germline segment, possibly from a read error. V usage is TRBV28 and J usage is TRBJ2-2, with TRBD2 matching over 8 bases. The CDR3 contains 13 residues. Germline values: CDR1 MDHEN, CDR2 SYDVKM. The CDR3 reads CISSLSGSGELLF. For the CDR3, the DNA is TGTATCAGCAGTTTGAGCGGGAGCGGGGAGCTGCTTTTT. Using reference TRBV28 and TRBJ2-2 for the parts outside the CDR3, the full variable domain is DVKVTQSSRYLVKRTGEKVFLECVQDMDHENMFWYRQDPGLGLRLIYFSYDVKMKEKGDIPEGYSVSREKKERFSLILESASTNQTSMYLCISSLSGSGELLFGEGSRLTVL.

Concerning this clonotype: The CDR3 carries no conserved terminal phenylalanine or tryptophan, so it likely arises from a read error. The V and J genes are TRBV11-3 and TRBJ2-1; 10 nucleotides line up with TRBD2. This CDR3 is built from 17 residues. Germline lookup yields CDR1 SGHNT and CDR2 YENEEA. The CDR3 is CVSSLGLLAGSYNEQFL. The DNA of the CDR3 is TGTGTCAGCAGCTTAGGCCTACTAGCGGGAAGCTACAATGAGCAGTTCTTA.

As concerns this clonotype: One junction end does not reproduce the germline sequence, and a read error may be involved. The chain carries TRBV6-2 or TRBV6-3 and TRBJ2-1; 7 bases agree with TRBD2. The CDR3 spans 18 residues. Germline V lookup: CDR1 MNHEY, CDR2 SVGEGT. The CDR3 region has the DNA TGCGCCAGCAGTTACTCTGCTGGCGGGAGCCTCATTTATAATGAGCAGTTCTTC. Encoded protein: CASSYSAGGSLIYNEQFF.

This clonotype showed up just once. The chain combines TRBV24-1 with TRBJ1-1; 9 positions agree with TRBD1. The V gene end was trimmed by 8 bases and the J gene end by 6 bases; junction bases not matched to a gene: 9. This CDR3 has 14 amino acids. Germline assignment: CDR1 KGHDR and CDR2 SFDVKD. In DNA form, the CDR3 reads TGTGCCACCAATTCCGGGACAGGGAGCGCTGAAGCTTTCTTT. Amino acid sequence: CATNSGTGSAEAFF.

As regards this clonotype: One junction end disagrees with the germline gene, perhaps due to a read error. The chain employs TRBV4-3 and TRBJ2-7, with TRBD1 matching over 8 bases. The germline gives CDR1 LGHNA, CDR2 YSLEER. The length of the CDR3 is 15 residues. In DNA form, the CDR3 reads TGCACCAGCCGCCTAGATCGATGGACAGGGCGGGAGCAGTACTTC. As protein: CTSRLDRWTGREQYF.